This T cell receptor (beta chain) stems from a study of T cell repertoires in cytomegalovirus infection. Study in general: Alongside well-studied HLA-B-restricted CMV epitopes, recently identified HLA-C-restricted CMV epitopes were also used. General study points: The ex vivo response was dominated by HLA-C-restricted CMV-specific TCR beta clonotypes. Cumulated frequencies of public TCR beta families served to identify carriers of CMV plus the relevant HLA.

Germline V gene sequence: CDR1 SQVTM, CDR2 ANQGSEA. The CDR3 sequence is 14 residues long. The junction had 5 bases not matched to a gene; V was cut back by 6 bases and J by 3 bases. MiXCR, applied by TCRdb to the reads, yields one record per CDR3 protein. The sample holds about 830,000 distinct CDR3 sequences, about 30% seen once. Worth noting for this clonotype: What it binds is not known.

V usage is TRBV29-1 and J usage is TRBJ1-2; 12 bases are shared with TRBD1. The origin of this receptor is a human donor in good health (CMV status not recorded). Some clones in this sample may be carry-over from other donors' samples. This sample comprised cultured CD8+ T cells from PBMCs, obtained from culture after CMV antigen stimulation. The DNA of the CDR3 is TGCAGCGTGACCGGGACAGGGGGCGACTATGGCTACACCTTC. Protein product: CSVTGTGGDYGYTF. The variable domain in full, completed from reference TRBV29-1 and TRBJ1-2, reads SAVISQKPSRDICQRGTSLTIQCQVDSQVTMMFWYRQQPGQSLTLIATANQGSEATYESGFVIDKFPISRPNLTFSTLTVSNMSPEDSSIYLCSVTGTGGDYGYTFGSGTRLTVV.